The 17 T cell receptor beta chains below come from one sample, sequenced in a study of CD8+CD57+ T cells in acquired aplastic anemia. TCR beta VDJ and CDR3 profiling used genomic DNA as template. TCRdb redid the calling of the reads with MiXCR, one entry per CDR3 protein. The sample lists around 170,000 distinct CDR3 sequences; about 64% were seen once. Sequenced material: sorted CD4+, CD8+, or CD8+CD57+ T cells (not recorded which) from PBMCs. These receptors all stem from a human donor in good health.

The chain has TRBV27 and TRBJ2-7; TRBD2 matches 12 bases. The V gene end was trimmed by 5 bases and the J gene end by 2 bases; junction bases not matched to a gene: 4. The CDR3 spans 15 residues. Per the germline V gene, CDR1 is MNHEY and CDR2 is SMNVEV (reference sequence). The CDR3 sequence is CASSASGRAPYEQYF. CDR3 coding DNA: TGTGCCAGCAGTGCTAGCGGGAGGGCCCCCTACGAGCAGTACTTC.

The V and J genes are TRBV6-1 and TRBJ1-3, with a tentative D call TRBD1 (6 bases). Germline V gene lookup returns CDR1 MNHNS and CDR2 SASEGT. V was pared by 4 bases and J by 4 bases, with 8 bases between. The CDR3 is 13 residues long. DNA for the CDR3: TGTGCCAGCAGTGGACAGGCGGGAAACACCATATATTTT. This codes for CASSGQAGNTIYF.

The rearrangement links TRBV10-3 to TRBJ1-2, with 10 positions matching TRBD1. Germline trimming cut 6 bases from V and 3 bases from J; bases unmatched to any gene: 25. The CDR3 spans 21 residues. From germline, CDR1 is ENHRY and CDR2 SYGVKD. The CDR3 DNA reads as TGTGCCATCAGAACCCTAATCATAACCGGGACAGGGGCGGGTATCGACTATGGCTACACCTTC. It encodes CAIRTLIITGTGAGIDYGYTF.

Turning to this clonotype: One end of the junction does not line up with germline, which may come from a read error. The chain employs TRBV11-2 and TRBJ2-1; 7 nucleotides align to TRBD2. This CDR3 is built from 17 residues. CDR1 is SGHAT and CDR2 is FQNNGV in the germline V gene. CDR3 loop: CAGSLHVGGPIYNEQFF. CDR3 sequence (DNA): TGTGCCGGCAGCTTACATGTGGGAGGGCCGATCTACAATGAGCAGTTCTTC.

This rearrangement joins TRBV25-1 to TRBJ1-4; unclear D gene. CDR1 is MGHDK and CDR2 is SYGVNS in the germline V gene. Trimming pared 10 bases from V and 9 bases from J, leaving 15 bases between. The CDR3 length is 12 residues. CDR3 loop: CATEERDQKLFF. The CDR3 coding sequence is TGTGCCACCGAGGAAAGGGATCAAAAACTGTTTTTT.

The CDR3 spells CSAKHQGGRGETQYF. DNA for the CDR3: TGCAGTGCTAAGCATCAAGGGGGGAGGGGAGAGACCCAGTACTTC. The V call is TRBV20-1, the J call TRBJ2-5, with TRBD2 as a possible D gene (7 bases). The V end was cut by 4 bases, the J end by 4 bases, with 19 bases between. The CDR3 loop spans 15 amino acids. Germline V gene data show CDR1 as DFQATT and CDR2 as SNEGSKA (reference sequence).

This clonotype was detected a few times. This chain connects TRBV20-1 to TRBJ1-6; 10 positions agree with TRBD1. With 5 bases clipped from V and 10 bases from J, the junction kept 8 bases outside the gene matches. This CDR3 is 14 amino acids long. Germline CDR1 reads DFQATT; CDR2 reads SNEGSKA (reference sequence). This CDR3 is CSASLRDRGSPLHF. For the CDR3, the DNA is TGCAGTGCTTCCCTCCGGGACAGGGGCTCACCCCTCCACTTT.

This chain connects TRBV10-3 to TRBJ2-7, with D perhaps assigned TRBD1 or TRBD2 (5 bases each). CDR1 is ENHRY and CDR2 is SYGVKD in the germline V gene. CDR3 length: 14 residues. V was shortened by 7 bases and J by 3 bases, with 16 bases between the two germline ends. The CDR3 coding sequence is TGTGCCATCACTGATTCGGGGCAGCACTACGAGCAGTACTTC. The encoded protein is CAITDSGQHYEQYF.

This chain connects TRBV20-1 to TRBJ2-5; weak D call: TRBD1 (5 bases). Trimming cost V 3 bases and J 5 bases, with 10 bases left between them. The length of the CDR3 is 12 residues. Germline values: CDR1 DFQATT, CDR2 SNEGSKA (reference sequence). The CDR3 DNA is TGCAGTGCTAGTCAGGGATCGGAGACCCAGTACTTC. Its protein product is CSASQGSETQYF.

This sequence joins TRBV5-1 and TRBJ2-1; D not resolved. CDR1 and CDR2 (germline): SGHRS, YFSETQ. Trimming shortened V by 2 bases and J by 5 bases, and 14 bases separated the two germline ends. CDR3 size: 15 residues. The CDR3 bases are TGCGCCAGCAGCTTCACAGATAGAACCAACAATGAGCAGTTCTTC. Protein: CASSFTDRTNNEQFF.

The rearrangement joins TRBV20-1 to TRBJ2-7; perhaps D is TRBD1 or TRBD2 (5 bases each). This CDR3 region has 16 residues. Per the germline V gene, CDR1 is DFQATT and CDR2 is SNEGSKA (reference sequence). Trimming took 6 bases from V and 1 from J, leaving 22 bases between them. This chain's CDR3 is CSAIQPGTDPSYEQYF. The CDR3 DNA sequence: TGCAGTGCGATCCAGCCCGGGACGGATCCATCCTACGAGCAGTACTTC.

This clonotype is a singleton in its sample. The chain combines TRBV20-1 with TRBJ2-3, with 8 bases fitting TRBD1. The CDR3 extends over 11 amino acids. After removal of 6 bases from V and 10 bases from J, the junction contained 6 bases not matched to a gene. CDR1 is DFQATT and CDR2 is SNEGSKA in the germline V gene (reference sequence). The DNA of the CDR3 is TGCAGTGCCAAGACAGGGGAGGCGCAGTATTTT. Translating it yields CSAKTGEAQYF.

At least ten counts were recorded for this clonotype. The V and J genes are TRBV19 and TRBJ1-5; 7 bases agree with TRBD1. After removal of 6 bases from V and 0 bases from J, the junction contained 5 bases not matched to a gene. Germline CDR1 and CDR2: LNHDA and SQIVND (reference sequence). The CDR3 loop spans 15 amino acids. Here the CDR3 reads CASRPGQTSNQPQHF. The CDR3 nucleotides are TGTGCCAGTAGACCGGGACAGACTAGCAATCAGCCCCAGCATTTT.

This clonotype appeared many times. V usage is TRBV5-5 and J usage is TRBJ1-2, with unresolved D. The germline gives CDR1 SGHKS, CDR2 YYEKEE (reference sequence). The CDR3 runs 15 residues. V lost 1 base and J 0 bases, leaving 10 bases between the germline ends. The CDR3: CASSLSGRSNYGYTF. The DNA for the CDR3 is TGTGCCAGCAGCTTGAGTGGGAGGTCTAACTATGGCTACACCTTC. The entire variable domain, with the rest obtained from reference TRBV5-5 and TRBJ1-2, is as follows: DAGVTQSPTHLIKTRGQQVTLRCSPISGHKSVSWYQQVLGQGPQFIFQYYEKEERGRGNFPDRFSARQFPNYSSELNVNALLLGDSALYLCASSLSGRSNYGYTFGSGTRLTVV.

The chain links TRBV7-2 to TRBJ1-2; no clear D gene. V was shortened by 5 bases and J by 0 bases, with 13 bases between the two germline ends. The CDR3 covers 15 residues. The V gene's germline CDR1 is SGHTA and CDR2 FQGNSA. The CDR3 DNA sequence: TGTGCCAGCAGCCTAGACCCTGGGACTAACTATGGCTACACCTTC. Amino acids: CASSLDPGTNYGYTF.

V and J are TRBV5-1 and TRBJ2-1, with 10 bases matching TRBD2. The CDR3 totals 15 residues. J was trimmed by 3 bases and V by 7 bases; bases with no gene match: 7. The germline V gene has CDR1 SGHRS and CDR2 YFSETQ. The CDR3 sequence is CASGRTSGNYNEQFF. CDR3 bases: TGCGCCAGCGGAAGGACTAGCGGAAACTACAATGAGCAGTTCTTC.

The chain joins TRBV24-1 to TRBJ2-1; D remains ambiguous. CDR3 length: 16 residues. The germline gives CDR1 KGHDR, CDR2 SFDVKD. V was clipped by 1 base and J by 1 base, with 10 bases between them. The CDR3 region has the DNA TGTGCCACCAGTGATTTATCGGCCGGTTCCTACAATGAGCAGTTCTTC. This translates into CATSDLSAGSYNEQFF.